This TCR beta chain emerged from a study of T cell responses to AZD1222 COVID-19 vaccine. Background on the study: Second-dose recipients at about 4 or about 12 weeks were treated as one pooled group.

Produced via immunoSEQ multiplex PCR; TCRdb's table is partial and in-frame only. The sample yields over 100,000 clones, more than 70% seen once. CDR3 length: 17 amino acids. Between the trimmed V and J ends, which lost 2 bases and 7 bases, there was a span of 23 bases. Germline CDR1 and CDR2: MNHNS and SASEGT. Sequenced here: peripheral blood, sampled on day 0 of AZD1222 vaccination. The V call is TRBV6-1, the J call TRBJ1-2, with D possibly TRBD1 on 6 matching bases. The receptor comes from an adult in good health. CDR3 bases: TGTGCCAGCAGTGAAACGGGAGGGGGGCGCCGAACGGTTGGCTACACCTTC. Its protein product is CASSETGGGRRTVGYTF.